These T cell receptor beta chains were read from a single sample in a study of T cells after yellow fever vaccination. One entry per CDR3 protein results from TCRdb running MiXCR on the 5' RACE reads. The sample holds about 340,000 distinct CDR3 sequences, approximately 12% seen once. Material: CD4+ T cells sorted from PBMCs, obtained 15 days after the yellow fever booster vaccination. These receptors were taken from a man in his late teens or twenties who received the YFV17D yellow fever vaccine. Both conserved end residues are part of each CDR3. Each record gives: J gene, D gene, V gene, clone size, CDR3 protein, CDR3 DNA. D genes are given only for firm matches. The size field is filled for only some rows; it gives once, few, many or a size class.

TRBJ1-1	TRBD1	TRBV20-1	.	CSARDREMNTEAFF	TGCAGTGCTAGGGACAGGGAAATGAACACTGAAGCTTTCTTT
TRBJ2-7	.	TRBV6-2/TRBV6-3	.	CASNFGGEQYF	TGTGCCAGCAATTTCGGAGGCGAGCAGTACTTC
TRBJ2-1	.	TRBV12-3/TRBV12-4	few	CASSLYRWTARSYNEQFF	TGTGCCAGCAGTTTATATCGGTGGACAGCTCGCTCCTACAATGAGCAGTTCTTC
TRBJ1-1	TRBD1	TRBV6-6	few	CASTRQGGVDTEAFF	TGTGCCAGCACCAGACAGGGAGGGGTTGACACTGAAGCTTTCTTT
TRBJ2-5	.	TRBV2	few	CASIWDILQETQYF	TGTGCCAGCATTTGGGACATACTGCAAGAGACCCAGTACTTC
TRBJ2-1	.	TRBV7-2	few	CASSAVVYNEQFF	TGTGCCAGCAGTGCCGTGGTATACAATGAGCAGTTCTTC
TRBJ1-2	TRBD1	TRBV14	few	CASSQGQTGALDYTF	TGTGCCAGCAGCCAAGGCCAGACAGGGGCCCTTGACTACACCTTC
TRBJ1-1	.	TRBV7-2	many	CASSPYTEAFF	TGTGCCAGCAGCCCGTACACTGAAGCTTTCTTT
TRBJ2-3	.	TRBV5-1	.	CASNSRDIGADTQYF	TGCGCCAGCAACTCCCGGGACATAGGCGCAGATACGCAGTATTTT
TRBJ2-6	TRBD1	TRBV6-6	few	CASSPRQGRTGANVLTF	TGTGCCAGCAGTCCCCGACAGGGTAGGACTGGGGCCAACGTCCTGACTTTC
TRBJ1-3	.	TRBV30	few	CAWRGSGNTIYF	TGTGCCTGGAGGGGCTCTGGAAACACCATATATTTT
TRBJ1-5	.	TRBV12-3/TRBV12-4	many	CASSFQGSNQPQHF	TGTGCCAGCAGTTTCCAGGGTAGCAATCAGCCCCAGCATTTT
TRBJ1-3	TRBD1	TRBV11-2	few	CASSPWTGANTIYF	TGTGCCAGCAGCCCTTGGACAGGGGCAAACACCATATATTTT
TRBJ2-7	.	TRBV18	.	CASSPRAPSYEQYF	TGTGCCAGCTCACCAAGGGCCCCCAGCTACGAGCAGTACTTC
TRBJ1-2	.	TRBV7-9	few	CASSLQSGFHGYTF	TGTGCCAGCAGCTTACAATCAGGTTTTCATGGCTACACCTTC
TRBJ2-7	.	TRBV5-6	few	CASSPVGTEYEQYF	TGTGCCAGCAGCCCGGTAGGAACTGAGTACGAGCAGTACTTC
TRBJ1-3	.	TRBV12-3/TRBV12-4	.	CASSSGSAGSIYF	TGTGCCAGCAGTTCCGGGTCGGCGGGGTCCATATATTTT